Presented here are 26 T cell receptor beta chains from one specimen sequenced in a study of blood T cell repertoires in COVID-19. Assay used: immunoSEQ multiplex PCR; TCRdb lists only in-frame clones, some missing. The repertoire includes 110,000 to 150,000 clones, around four fifths of them detected once, and 6.2% sits in the top ten. The sample was PBMCs or T cells enriched from blood (not recorded which). Receptors originate from a woman aged 40 to 50 who had recovered from COVID-19.

The chain couples TRBV15 to TRBJ1-1; no definite D call. The CDR3 has 16 residues. Between the trimmed V and J ends, which lost 6 bases and 0 bases, there was a span of 17 bases. CDR1 is LNHNV and CDR2 is YYDKDF in the germline V gene (reference sequence). The CDR3 region has the DNA TGTGCCACCAGGAGAATCGGGGTGACATTGAACACTGAAGCTTTCTTT. Translation: CATRRIGVTLNTEAFF.

The chain has TRBV27 and TRBJ2-3; the D gene is possibly TRBD2 (5 bases). This CDR3 region has 17 residues. CDR1 is MNHEY and CDR2 is SMNVEV in the germline V gene (reference sequence). V was clipped by 1 base and J by 1 base, with 15 bases between them. The CDR3 sequence is CASSLFGVPRGTDTQYF. CDR3 in DNA: TGTGCCAGCAGTTTATTCGGGGTTCCGAGAGGCACAGATACGCAGTATTTT.

This clone is a singleton in its sample. The sample carries other DNA sequences with the same CDR3. This chain links TRBV7-9 with TRBJ1-2; D not certain. Germline lookup yields CDR1 SEHNR and CDR2 FQNEAQ (reference sequence). The CDR3 runs 13 residues. V lost 1 base, J lost 3 bases, and 6 bases lay in between. The CDR3: CASSLVGDYGYTF. CDR3 coding DNA: TGTGCCAGCAGCTTAGTCGGAGACTATGGCTACACCTTC.

The V gene is TRBV2, the J gene TRBJ1-2, with 10 bases that match TRBD1. Trimming at V came to 7 bases and at J to 5 bases, leaving 7 bases not matched to a gene. Germline V lookup: CDR1 SNHLY, CDR2 FYNNEI. The CDR3 covers 14 residues. CDR3 DNA: TGTGCCAGCACCTCCGGGACAGGGGATTATGGCTACACCTTC. It codes for CASTSGTGDYGYTF.

The chain combines TRBV7-9 with TRBJ1-2; D is unresolved. Germline V lookup: CDR1 SEHNR, CDR2 FQNEAQ (reference sequence). The CDR3 has 13 amino acids. Trimming pared 1 base from V and 5 bases from J, leaving 8 bases between. Here the CDR3 DNA reads TGTGCCAGCAGCTTAGACGGGGTATATGGCTACACCTTC. Translated: CASSLDGVYGYTF.

The V call is TRBV6-5, the J call TRBJ2-3, with D perhaps matching TRBD2 (5 bases). Germline V gene sequence: CDR1 MNHEY, CDR2 SVGAGI. Trimming took 6 bases from V and 0 from J, leaving 10 bases between them. CDR3 length: 14 amino acids. The CDR3 DNA reads TGTGCCAGCAGCCCAGGACTCAGCACAGATACGCAGTATTTT. Translated: CASSPGLSTDTQYF.

The rearrangement joins TRBV27 to TRBJ2-7; 9 bases line up with TRBD1. V trimming: 5 bases; J trimming: 3 bases; junction bases outside the gene matches: 8. From germline, CDR1 is MNHEY and CDR2 SMNVEV (reference sequence). This CDR3 is built from 15 residues. The CDR3 spells CASSPRDRVFYEQYF. The CDR3 DNA follows: TGTGCCAGCAGTCCCCGGGACAGGGTCTTCTACGAGCAGTACTTC.

The gene calls are TRBV19 and TRBJ1-1, with 9 bases lining up with TRBD1. The J segment lost 5 bases and the V segment lost 7 bases, leaving 8 bases of the junction unmatched. The CDR3 is 14 amino acids. CDR1 LNHDA and CDR2 SQIVND come from the germline V gene (reference sequence). The chain's CDR3 is CASTNRGLRTEAFF. In DNA form, the CDR3 reads TGTGCCAGTACCAACAGGGGGCTGAGGACTGAAGCTTTCTTT.

The rearrangement uses TRBV9 and TRBJ2-7, with 13 nucleotides matching TRBD2. The CDR3 extends over 16 amino acids. The V and J ends lost 3 bases and 7 bases, in that order; junction bases with no gene match: 10. Germline CDR1 reads SGDLS; CDR2 reads YYNGEE. The DNA for the CDR3 is TGTGCCAGCAGCGCGGGACTAGCGGGATCCGAGGGGGAGCAGTACTTC. The encoded protein is CASSAGLAGSEGEQYF.

The chain links TRBV12-3 or TRBV12-4 to TRBJ2-7, with 7 bases aligning to TRBD1. This CDR3 spans 13 amino acids. The V gene end was trimmed by 1 base and the J gene end by 3 bases; junction bases not matched to a gene: 0. CDR3 sequence: CASSLGQGYEQYF. DNA of the CDR3: TGTGCCAGCAGTTTAGGACAGGGCTACGAGCAGTACTTC.

The CDR3 nucleotides are TGCGCCAGCAGCTTCGACAGGGAGATAGATGGCTACACCTTC. Residues: CASSFDREIDGYTF. V and J are TRBV5-1 and TRBJ1-2; TRBD1 matches 7 bases. Germline V gives CDR1 SGHRS, CDR2 YFSETQ. The CDR3 runs to 14 residues. With V trimmed by 2 bases and J by 6 bases, 7 bases remained unmatched.

In its sample, this clone was seen once. The J gene is TRBJ2-2, the V gene TRBV19; tentatively, D is TRBD1 (6 bases). The CDR3 is 16 amino acids. Germline V CDR1 and CDR2: LNHDA, SQIVND (reference sequence). Between the trimmed V and J ends, which lost 8 bases and 3 bases, there was a span of 19 bases. The CDR3 loop reads CASQDFMDRHTGELFF. The CDR3 nucleotides read TGTGCCAGTCAAGACTTTATGGACAGACACACCGGGGAGCTGTTTTTT.

The chain carries TRBV28 and TRBJ2-7; D unclear. There are 13 residues in the CDR3. Trimming took 2 bases from V and 0 from J, leaving 5 bases between them. The germline V gene encodes CDR1 MDHEN and CDR2 SYDVKM. CDR3 in DNA: TGTGCCAGCAGTTTACCCAACTCCTACGAGCAGTACTTC. It translates to CASSLPNSYEQYF.

This clone was picked up a small number of times. This chain connects TRBV5-1 to TRBJ2-7, with a possible D match to TRBD1 (6 bases). Germline V gene sequence: CDR1 SGHRS, CDR2 YFSETQ. The CDR3 has 15 residues. Deletions cut 4 bases from V and 5 bases from J, with 19 bases between. This CDR3 reads CASSQRPDSINEQYF. Here the CDR3 DNA reads TGCGCCAGCAGCCAACGACCGGACAGTATCAACGAGCAGTACTTC.

V usage is TRBV2 and J usage is TRBJ2-1; 13 positions match TRBD2. This CDR3 contains 14 residues. Looked up from germline, CDR1 is SNHLY and CDR2 is FYNNEI. V lost 6 bases and J lost 8; bases outside the gene matches: 4. This CDR3 is CASSLGLAGDEQFF. CDR3 DNA: TGTGCCAGCAGCCTAGGACTAGCGGGAGATGAGCAGTTCTTC.

V and J are TRBV19 and TRBJ2-7; 9 bases map to TRBD2. Trimming at V came to 5 bases and at J to 7 bases, leaving 6 bases not matched to a gene. There are 13 residues in the CDR3. CDR1 and CDR2 from the germline V gene are LNHDA and SQIVND (reference sequence). The CDR3 loop is CASSFGLAREQYF. Here the CDR3 DNA reads TGTGCCAGTAGTTTCGGACTAGCGCGGGAGCAGTACTTC.

This rearrangement joins TRBV19 to TRBJ2-1; D gene unclear. The CDR3 is made up of 15 amino acids. Per the germline V gene, CDR1 is LNHDA and CDR2 is SQIVND (reference sequence). V dropped 2 bases and J dropped 4 bases, with 12 bases sitting between them. CDR3 residues: CASSIIDLPYNEQFF. The CDR3 nucleotides read TGTGCCAGTAGTATAATAGATCTTCCTTACAATGAGCAGTTCTTC.

The chain recombines TRBV6-1 with TRBJ1-4; D perhaps matches TRBD1 (6 bases). The CDR3 consists of 17 residues. The germline V gene has CDR1 MNHNS and CDR2 SASEGT. Deletions cut 2 bases from V and 0 bases from J, with 13 bases between. This CDR3 is CASSEWDTTSTNEKLFF. DNA for the CDR3: TGTGCCAGCAGTGAATGGGACACGACTTCAACTAATGAAAAACTGTTTTTT.

This clone was recorded only once. This sequence joins TRBV19 and TRBJ1-5; TRBD1 might be the D (6 bases). The CDR3 totals 16 residues. CDR1 is LNHDA and CDR2 is SQIVND in the germline V gene (reference sequence). V was pared by 5 bases and J by 2 bases, with 16 bases between. CDR3 bases: TGTGCCAGTAGTCCCAAGGGACACCTTGGCAATCAGCCCCAGCATTTT. Amino acids: CASSPKGHLGNQPQHF.

CDR3 region: CASSQEASGVYNEQFF. The CDR3 DNA reads as TGTGCCAGCAGCCAAGAAGCAAGCGGGGTATACAATGAGCAGTTCTTC. The rearrangement links TRBV4-2 to TRBJ2-1; 7 nucleotides match TRBD2. CDR1 is LGHNA and CDR2 is YNFKEQ in the germline V gene. J lost 4 bases, V lost 0 bases, and 6 bases had no gene match. The CDR3 is 16 residues long.

This rearrangement joins TRBV18 to TRBJ2-5; 9 bases are shared with TRBD2. V lost 4 bases and J lost 2; bases outside the gene matches: 2. The CDR3 consists of 14 residues. Germline lookup yields CDR1 KGHSH and CDR2 LQKENI. The CDR3 DNA sequence: TGTGCCAGCTCACGACTAGCGGATCAAGAGACCCAGTACTTC. It specifies CASSRLADQETQYF.

This rearrangement joins TRBV20-1 to TRBJ2-2; 12 bases are shared with TRBD2. In germline, CDR1 is DFQATT, CDR2 SNEGSKA (reference sequence). V lost 3 bases, J lost 3 bases, and 8 bases stayed unmatched. The CDR3 is 17 amino acids. CDR3 sequence: CSASMTSGGRDTGELFF. The CDR3 DNA is TGCAGTGCTAGTATGACTAGCGGGGGTCGGGACACCGGGGAGCTGTTTTTT.

The chain combines TRBV5-4 with TRBJ1-2, with 9 bases aligning to TRBD1. Looked up from germline, CDR1 is SGHNT and CDR2 is YYREEE (reference sequence). This CDR3 contains 17 residues. With 3 bases clipped from V and 7 bases from J, the junction kept 16 bases outside the gene matches. CDR3 sequence reads: CASSSQSLGQGLIGYTF. CDR3 nucleotide sequence: TGTGCCAGCAGCTCCCAGTCCTTGGGACAGGGATTAATTGGCTACACCTTC.

The chain is built from TRBV6-5 and TRBJ1-1; D ambiguous. V lost 2 bases, J lost 5 bases, and 12 bases lay in between. Germline loops: CDR1 MNHEY, CDR2 SVGAGI. This CDR3 has 14 residues. The CDR3 region has the DNA TGTGCCAGCAGTTACACGGAGGCGGGGACTGAAGCTTTCTTT. Translated: CASSYTEAGTEAFF.

This clone was detected a few times. The chain uses TRBV11-2 and TRBJ2-2; TRBD2 agrees at 13 bases. V gave up 5 bases and J gave up 6 bases; unmatched junction bases: 6. This CDR3 has 16 amino acids. Germline-derived CDR1 and CDR2 are SGHAT and FQNNGV. CDR3 region: CASSGLAGARAGELFF. Here the CDR3 DNA reads TGTGCCAGCAGCGGACTAGCGGGGGCCCGCGCCGGGGAGCTGTTTTTT.

The CDR3 region has the DNA TGTGCCAGTAGTACGACAGGGAACACTGAAGCTTTCTTT. It encodes CASSTTGNTEAFF. The chain carries TRBV19 and TRBJ1-1, with D possibly being TRBD1 (6 bases). V was pared by 4 bases and J by 1 base, with 7 bases between. Germline V gives CDR1 LNHDA, CDR2 SQIVND (reference sequence). The CDR3 is made up of 13 amino acids. The full variable domain, with the rest looked up from reference TRBV19 and TRBJ1-1, is DGGITQSPKYLFRKEGQNVTLSCEQNLNHDAMYWYRQDPGQGLRLIYYSQIVNDFQKGDIAEGYSVSREKKESFPLTVTSAQKNPTAFYLCASSTTGNTEAFFGQGTRLTVV.